A selection of T cell receptor beta chains follows, all from one sample in a study of cytotoxic CD8 clonotypes in ibrutinib-treated CLL. Clones were read by immunoSEQ multiplex PCR, and TCRdb kept only the in-frame ones, dropping some. The table includes 6,500 to 7,000 clones, 60% to 80% detected once. The material was PBMCs, obtained before ibrutinib treatment. The origin of the receptors is a human donor with chronic lymphocytic leukemia. CDR3s include the opening cysteine and the closing phenylalanine or tryptophan. The D gene is left open where the match is weak. Where a row states a size, it is once, few, many or the class of an expanded clone; other rows omit it.

v_gene	len	d_gene	abundance	j_gene	CDR3nt	CDR3aa
TRBV11-2	15	TRBD1	.	TRBJ2-5	TGTGCCAGCAGCTCCGGGACAGTTTGGAGAGAGACCCAGTACTTC	CASSSGTVWRETQYF
TRBV2	15	.	once	TRBJ2-2	TGTGCCAGCAGTGTGATGTCCCCGAACACCGGGGAGCTGTTTTTT	CASSVMSPNTGELFF
TRBV4-2	15	TRBD2	.	TRBJ2-5	TGTGCCAGCAGCCAAGCTAGCGGGGGCCAAGAGACCCAGTACTTC	CASSQASGGQETQYF
TRBV19	13	.	.	TRBJ1-5	TGTGCCAGTAGTACAGGGTTTTATGAGCCCCAGCATTTT	CASSTGFYEPQHF
TRBV10-1	14	.	.	TRBJ1-5	TGCGCCAGCAGTGGGGGACCGGGCAATCAGCCCCAGCATTTT	CASSGGPGNQPQHF
TRBV6-1	16	TRBD1	few	TRBJ1-1	TGTGCCAGCAGTGATTTTCGGGACAGGGGGGTCACTGAAGCTTTCTTT	CASSDFRDRGVTEAFF
TRBV7-9	15	.	.	TRBJ2-1	TGTGCCAGCAGCTCCTACAGGGGTAGGGGGGGTGAGCAGTTCTTC	CASSSYRGRGGEQFF
TRBV9	13	.	.	TRBJ2-1	TGTGCCACCTCCCCCCTCGGACGGGGTGAGCAGTTCTTC	CATSPLGRGEQFF
TRBV28	14	.	.	TRBJ1-2	TGTGCCAGCCGGGGGGGGACGGTCGTACGTGGCTACACCTTC	CASRGGTVVRGYTF
TRBV29-1	15	TRBD2	.	TRBJ2-1	TGCAGCGTACCGAGCGGGAGCAGCTCCTACAATGAGCAGTTCTTC	CSVPSGSSSYNEQFF
TRBV7-8	14	.	.	TRBJ1-2	TGTGCCAGCAGCCTCAGGGAAGTGGCGTATGGCTACACCTTC	CASSLREVAYGYTF
TRBV6-5	12	.	.	TRBJ2-7	TGTGCCAGCAGTTACGGGTCGGGAAAGCAGTACTTC	CASSYGSGKQYF
TRBV15	11	.	.	TRBJ2-2	TGTGCCACCAGAGATACCGGGGAGCTGTTTTTT	CATRDTGELFF
TRBV18	14	.	.	TRBJ2-3	TGTGCCAGCTCACCCGTAGATGGGGCAGATACGCAGTATTTT	CASSPVDGADTQYF
TRBV11-2	11	.	.	TRBJ1-1	TGTGCCAGCAGCTTATTTCGTGAAGCTTTCTTT	CASSLFREAFF
TRBV4-2	17	.	.	TRBJ2-7	TGTGCCAGCAGCCAAGATCCCACCGGAGGAGCAGCCTACGAGCAGTACTTC	CASSQDPTGGAAYEQYF
TRBV11-2	15	.	medium-sized	TRBJ2-3	TGTGCCAGCAGCTTAGAACCGATGGCAGCGGATACGCAGTATTTT	CASSLEPMAADTQYF
TRBV7-9	14	.	.	TRBJ2-7	TGTGCCAGCAGTCAGACAGGTGGAGTCTACGAGCAGTACTTC	CASSQTGGVYEQYF
TRBV5-8	15	TRBD2	once	TRBJ2-3	TGTGCCAGCAGCTTTCTAGCGGGAGGGGAAGATACGCAGTATTTT	CASSFLAGGEDTQYF
TRBV5-4	13	TRBD1	.	TRBJ1-5	TGTGCCAGCAGCCTGGACAGGGATCAGCCCCAGCATTTT	CASSLDRDQPQHF
TRBV9	14	.	once	TRBJ2-2	TGTGCCAGCAGCGTGGCCGGGAACACCGGGGAGCTGTTTTTT	CASSVAGNTGELFF
TRBV25-1	15	.	once	TRBJ1-6	TGTGCCAGCAGTGAACAACAGGGCGTGGGGTCACCCCTCCACTTT	CASSEQQGVGSPLHF
TRBV7-9	13	.	.	TRBJ2-5	TGTGCCAGCAGCGAGACAGCGCAAGAGACCCAGTACTTC	CASSETAQETQYF
TRBV2	18	TRBD1	.	TRBJ2-2	TGTGCCAGCAAGACAGGGGAATTGCGCGTGTGGAACACCGGGGAGCTGTTTTTT	CASKTGELRVWNTGELFF
TRBV6-5	16	.	.	TRBJ1-3	TGTGCCAGCAGTTTTGGGCGGGGGAGCTCTGGAAACACCATATATTTT	CASSFGRGSSGNTIYF
TRBV9	12	.	.	TRBJ2-7	TGTGCCAGCAGCGTGTCCGACTACGAGCAGTACTTC	CASSVSDYEQYF
TRBV29-1	13	.	.	TRBJ2-5	TGCAGCGCAGTTGGGACTGGGGATGCGACCCAGTACTTC	CSAVGTGDATQYF
TRBV7-8	19	TRBD1	.	TRBJ1-5	TGTGCCAGCAGCTTAGACCGAGGGACAGATTCTTATAGCAATCAGCCCCAGCATTTT	CASSLDRGTDSYSNQPQHF
TRBV7-9	15	.	few	TRBJ1-1	TGTGCCAGCAGCCCCAGGGCAGGGACGAACACTGAAGCTTTCTTT	CASSPRAGTNTEAFF
TRBV14	14	TRBD1	.	TRBJ1-6	TGTGCCAGCAGCCAACAAACAGGGGGTTCACCCCTCCACTTT	CASSQQTGGSPLHF
TRBV2	15	.	.	TRBJ2-3	TGTGCCAGCAGACGTCGGACTGATCGCACAGATACGCAGTATTTT	CASRRRTDRTDTQYF
TRBV6-6	15	.	.	TRBJ2-7	TGTGCCAGCAGCCGCCAGGGGCGAAGCTCCTACGAGCAGTACTTC	CASSRQGRSSYEQYF
TRBV5-8	13	.	.	TRBJ1-2	TGTGCCAGCAGCTTGGTCTCGGGCTATGGCTACACCTTC	CASSLVSGYGYTF
TRBV19	15	.	.	TRBJ1-1	TGTGCCAGTAGTAGCCGCGAGGGGGTCCCCACTGAAGCTTTCTTT	CASSSREGVPTEAFF
TRBV2	11	.	.	TRBJ2-5	TGTGCCAGCAGAGAGGCAGAGACCCAGTACTTC	CASREAETQYF
TRBV6-1	13	TRBD1	large	TRBJ2-5	TGTGCCAGCAGGAGGGGACAGGGGAAGACCCAGTACTTC	CASRRGQGKTQYF
TRBV5-6	16	TRBD1	.	TRBJ1-3	TGTGCCAGCAGCAAGGGGGGACAGCAGACGAGAAACACCATATATTTT	CASSKGGQQTRNTIYF
TRBV27	15	.	.	TRBJ2-6	TGTGCCAGCAGTTTACAGGGCTCTGGGGCCAACGTCCTGACTTTC	CASSLQGSGANVLTF
TRBV7-9	15	.	.	TRBJ2-7	TGTGCCAGCAGCTTATATATCGGCCTAGCCTACGAGCAGTACTTC	CASSLYIGLAYEQYF
TRBV6-1	17	TRBD1	.	TRBJ2-4	TGTGCCAGCAGTGGGGAGTGGACAGGTGGTGCCAAAAACATTCAGTACTTC	CASSGEWTGGAKNIQYF
TRBV5-1	14	.	few	TRBJ1-5	TGCGCCAGCAGCTTGGGTACAGGCAATCAGCCCCAGCATTTT	CASSLGTGNQPQHF
TRBV4-2	15	.	.	TRBJ2-5	TGTGCCAGCAGCCCGCAGGGCTCGGGGCAAGAGACCCAGTACTTC	CASSPQGSGQETQYF
TRBV18	12	.	.	TRBJ2-5	TGTGCCAGCTCCCCTAATGGAGAGACCCAGTACTTC	CASSPNGETQYF
TRBV18	13	.	once	TRBJ2-7	TGTGCCAGCTCACTAGGGTTCGTCTACGAGCAGTACTTC	CASSLGFVYEQYF
TRBV4-1	15	.	few	TRBJ1-2	TGCGCCAGCAGCCAAGTGGTCCTGAATAACTATGGCTACACCTTC	CASSQVVLNNYGYTF
TRBV25-1	11	.	few	TRBJ2-7	TGTGCCAGCACCTTTAATTACGAGCAGTACTTC	CASTFNYEQYF
TRBV2	12	.	few	TRBJ1-1	TGTGCCAGCAGTTCTTGGGACGGAGGGGCTTTCTTT	CASSSWDGGAFF
TRBV6-6	14	.	.	TRBJ2-7	TGTGCCAGCAGGCCGCAGGGCTTTGGTCACGAGCAGTACTTC	CASRPQGFGHEQYF
TRBV7-9	12	TRBD1	.	TRBJ1-1	TGTGCCAGCAGCTTTACAGGGGGCGGGGCTTTCTTT	CASSFTGGGAFF
TRBV27	12	.	medium-sized	TRBJ1-1	TGTGCCAGCAGTTCCGTTGGGGGGCTAGCTTTCTTT	CASSSVGGLAFF
TRBV9	15	.	.	TRBJ1-2	TGTGCCAGCAGCGTAGGACCAGTTGGTCCCTATGGCTACACCTTC	CASSVGPVGPYGYTF
TRBV29-1	13	.	few	TRBJ2-5	TGCAGCGCAGTTAGGACTGGGGATGCGACCCAGTACTTC	CSAVRTGDATQYF
TRBV19	12	.	.	TRBJ2-1	TGTGCCAGTAGCAGGGGTGGTGGTGAGCAGTTCTTC	CASSRGGGEQFF
TRBV5-4	14	TRBD1	.	TRBJ1-3	TGTGCCAGCAGCACACGACAGGGTCACGACACCATATATTTT	CASSTRQGHDTIYF
TRBV27	15	.	.	TRBJ2-7	TGTGCCAGCAGTTTTTCTGAGGACAAATCCTACGAGCAGTACTTC	CASSFSEDKSYEQYF
TRBV12-5	13	.	.	TRBJ2-5	TGTGCTAGTGGTTTGGTAGGGGAAGAGACCCAGTACTTC	CASGLVGEETQYF
TRBV4-1	14	.	large	TRBJ1-1	TGCGCCAGCAGCAACCCCGGGAGGAACACTGAAGCTTTCTTT	CASSNPGRNTEAFF
TRBV11-2	13	.	once	TRBJ1-4	TGTGCCAGCAGCACCCGGACCTATGAAAAACTGTTTTTT	CASSTRTYEKLFF
TRBV7-3	12	.	few	TRBJ2-1	TGTGCCAGCAGCGAACTAGCCGGTGAGCAGTTCTTC	CASSELAGEQFF
TRBV18	17	TRBD1	few	TRBJ1-2	TGTGCCAGCTCACCACTGGTCCGTCCCGGGACAGCCTATGGCTACACCTTC	CASSPLVRPGTAYGYTF